One sample yielded the 9 T cell receptor beta chains listed below, sequenced in a study of control samples from healthy donors and cancer patients (dated by TCRdb to about 2020). Receptor libraries were prepared by the immunoSEQ multiplex PCR assay. Drawn from immuneACCESS, this table holds only the in-frame rearrangements with V and J called that TCRdb kept. Clones are partly lost; checked studies trace under half to an unresolved V gene and leave the rest unexplained. This sample holds around 94,000 clones; more than 85% were observed only once. The ten largest clones add up to about 1.5% of the sample. The sequencing sample was made of blood. These receptors were obtained from a woman younger than 45 in good health.

The chain has TRBV5-4 and TRBJ2-7; the D is unclear. With 0 bases removed from V and 0 bases from J, the gap between germline ends came to 4 bases. CDR1 SGHNT and CDR2 YYREEE come from the germline V gene (reference sequence). The CDR3 is 13 amino acids. This CDR3 is CASSLEFSYEQYF. CDR3 in DNA: TGTGCCAGCAGCTTGGAATTCTCCTACGAGCAGTACTTC.

The chain joins TRBV11-2 to TRBJ1-5, with no clear D. CDR3 length equals 13 residues. The V end was cut by 2 bases, the J end by 5 bases, with 7 bases between. Germline assignment: CDR1 SGHAT and CDR2 FQNNGV. The CDR3 loop reads CASSLRLDQPQHF. The CDR3 DNA reads TGTGCCAGCAGCTTAAGATTAGATCAGCCCCAGCATTTT. The full variable domain, its missing parts supplied by reference TRBV11-2 and TRBJ1-5, is EAGVAQSPRYKIIEKRQSVAFWCNPISGHATLYWYQQILGQGPKLLIQFQNNGVVDDSQLPKDRFSAERLKGVDSTLKIQPAKLEDSAVYLCASSLRLDQPQHFGDGTRLSIL.

The chain links TRBV21-1 to TRBJ2-1; the DNA was not compared with TRBD2, the D call given in the table. TRBV21-1 is annotated as a pseudogene. The CDR3 length is 17 residues. The CDR3 spells CASTRLVLGILGHEQFF. The DNA of the CDR3 is TGTGCCAGCACCCGACTAGTCCTCGGAATCCTTGGTCATGAGCAGTTCTTC.

The V gene is TRBV7-9, the J gene TRBJ2-1; D perhaps matches TRBD1 (5 bases). The CDR3 extends over 15 amino acids. Trimming left V 5 bases short and J 9 bases short, with 20 bases between. Germline values: CDR1 SEHNR, CDR2 FQNEAQ (reference sequence). The CDR3 reads CASSPATNRYGEQFF. Here the CDR3 DNA reads TGTGCCAGCAGCCCCGCGACGAACAGGTACGGTGAGCAGTTCTTC.

This chain connects TRBV28 to TRBJ2-7; the D gene is possibly TRBD2 (6 bases). From germline, CDR1 is MDHEN and CDR2 SYDVKM. CDR3 length: 19 amino acids. Between the trimmed V and J ends, which lost 8 bases and 3 bases, there was a span of 32 bases. The CDR3 nucleotides are TGTGCCAGCCACGCGCCCCAGGGCGTCTCGGCGGGAAGACGCTACGAGCAGTACTTC. Encoded protein: CASHAPQGVSAGRRYEQYF.

The chain links TRBV9 to TRBJ2-1, with 7 bases matching TRBD1. CDR1 is SGDLS, CDR2 YYNGEE, per germline. The CDR3 consists of 17 residues. The V and J ends lost 0 bases and 8 bases, in that order; junction bases with no gene match: 14. The CDR3 sequence: CASSVATGPPAVDEQFF. For the CDR3, the DNA is TGTGCCAGCAGCGTAGCGACAGGGCCACCCGCCGTGGATGAGCAGTTCTTC.

V is TRBV19 and J is TRBJ2-1; 8 bases align to TRBD2. The CDR3 has 18 amino acids. The V gene end was trimmed by 0 bases and the J gene end by 4 bases; junction bases not matched to a gene: 11. Per germline, CDR1 LNHDA and CDR2 SQIVND (reference sequence). CDR3 loop: CASSIDVFGGALYNEQFF. The CDR3 region has the DNA TGTGCCAGTAGTATAGATGTCTTCGGGGGGGCCCTATACAATGAGCAGTTCTTC.

The J gene is TRBJ1-4, the V gene TRBV25-1; TRBD1 aligns across 10 bases. CDR3 length equals 13 residues. V lost 7 bases and J lost 9; bases outside the gene matches: 5. Germline lookup yields CDR1 MGHDK and CDR2 SYGVNS. CDR3 nucleotide sequence: TGTGCCAGCACCTTGGGACAGGGGCAAAAACTGTTTTTT. Its protein product is CASTLGQGQKLFF.

V usage is TRBV6-2 or TRBV6-3 and J usage is TRBJ1-2; D uncertain. Germline V gene data show CDR1 as MNHEY and CDR2 as SVGEGT. V gave up 6 bases and J gave up 4 bases, with 21 bases separating them. The CDR3 is 16 residues long. The CDR3 spells CASSRLWAAEGYGYTF. The DNA of the CDR3 is TGTGCCAGCAGCCGACTGTGGGCAGCAGAAGGCTATGGCTACACCTTC.